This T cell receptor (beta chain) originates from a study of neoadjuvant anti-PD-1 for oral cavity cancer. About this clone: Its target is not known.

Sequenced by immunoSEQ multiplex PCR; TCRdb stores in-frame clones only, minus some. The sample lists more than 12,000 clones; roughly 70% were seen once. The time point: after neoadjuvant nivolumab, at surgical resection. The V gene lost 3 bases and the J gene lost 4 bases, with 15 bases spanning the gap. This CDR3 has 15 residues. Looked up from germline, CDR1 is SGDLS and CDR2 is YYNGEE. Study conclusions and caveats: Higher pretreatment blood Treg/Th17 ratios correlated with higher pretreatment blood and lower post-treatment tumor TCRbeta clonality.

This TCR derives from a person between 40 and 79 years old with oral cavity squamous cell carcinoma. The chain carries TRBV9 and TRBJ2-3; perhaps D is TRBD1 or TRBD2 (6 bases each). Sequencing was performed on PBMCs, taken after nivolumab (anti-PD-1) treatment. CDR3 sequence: CASSEGGPTPDTQYF. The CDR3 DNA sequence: TGTGCCAGCAGCGAGGGGGGACCCACCCCAGATACGCAGTATTTT.